Shown below are 25 T cell receptor beta chains from a single sample sequenced in a study of cytomegalovirus exposure and HLA in healthy donors. Primers included in the PCR were 60 Vbeta and 13 Jbeta primers. Assay used: immunoSEQ multiplex PCR; TCRdb lists only in-frame clones, some missing. The repertoire holds some 200,000 clones, 75% to 90% seen once, with under 0.75% in the top ten. Sequenced sample: PBMCs. The receptors here all came from a boy younger than 18 in good health and CMV-seronegative.

V usage is TRBV29-1 and J usage is TRBJ2-3, with TRBD1 identical over 8 bases. The CDR3 contains 14 residues. The germline CDR1 and CDR2 sequences are SQVTM and ANQGSEA. The trim removed 4 bases at V and 2 bases at J, leaving 5 bases unmatched. The CDR3 DNA sequence: TGCAGCGTTGGTGACAGGGGATACACAGATACGCAGTATTTT. Amino acid sequence: CSVGDRGYTDTQYF.

The CDR3 region is CASSFASATNEKLFF. Here the CDR3 DNA reads TGCGCCAGCAGTTTCGCCTCGGCAACTAATGAAAAACTGTTTTTT. The chain employs TRBV4-1 and TRBJ1-4; D remains ambiguous. V lost 6 bases and J 0 bases, leaving 11 bases between the germline ends. The CDR3 runs 15 residues. Germline lookup yields CDR1 MGHRA and CDR2 YSYEKL.

This clone has a handful of counts. The V and J genes are TRBV29-1 and TRBJ2-3, with a tentative D call TRBD2 (5 bases). The V gene's germline CDR1 is SQVTM and CDR2 ANQGSEA. This CDR3 spans 14 amino acids. V was cut by 7 bases and J by 9 bases, with 23 bases left in between. CDR3 loop: CSARTGGWTGTQYF. In DNA, the CDR3 is TGCAGCGCACGGACGGGCGGCTGGACGGGGACGCAGTATTTT.

The chain has TRBV29-1 and TRBJ1-2, with TRBD1 matching 7 bases. V lost 7 bases, J lost 0 bases, and 11 bases stayed unmatched. Germline loops: CDR1 SQVTM, CDR2 ANQGSEA. This CDR3 spans 15 amino acids. CDR3 sequence reads: CSATRTGRANYGYTF. DNA for the CDR3: TGCAGCGCCACTAGGACAGGCCGAGCTAACTATGGCTACACCTTC. The entire variable domain, with the rest obtained from reference TRBV29-1 and TRBJ1-2, is as follows: SAVISQKPSRDICQRGTSLTIQCQVDSQVTMMFWYRQQPGQSLTLIATANQGSEATYESGFVIDKFPISRPNLTFSTLTVSNMSPEDSSIYLCSATRTGRANYGYTFGSGTRLTVV.

The chain carries TRBV4-2 and TRBJ1-3; perhaps TRBD1 as D (5 bases). Germline-derived CDR1 and CDR2 are LGHNA and YNFKEQ. Trimming shortened V by 0 bases and J by 2 bases, and 17 bases separated the two germline ends. The CDR3 covers 18 residues. CDR3 protein: CASSQDSGLRGPGNTIYF. Here the CDR3 DNA reads TGTGCCAGCAGCCAAGATTCGGGACTAAGGGGTCCTGGAAACACCATATATTTT.

Concerning this clone: The junction departs from germline at one end; a sequencing error may be responsible. J is TRBJ1-1 and V is TRBV11-2; no clear D gene. CDR1 and CDR2 (germline): SGHAT, FQNNGV. The CDR3 length is 13 residues. CDR3 protein: CAGSSPLNTEAFF. The CDR3 DNA reads as TGTGCCGGCAGCTCCCCCTTGAACACTGAAGCTTTCTTT.

V gene TRBV5-1 combines with J gene TRBJ2-1, with 7 nucleotides matching TRBD2. CDR3 size: 15 residues. Germline CDR1 and CDR2: SGHRS and YFSETQ. V was clipped by 4 bases and J by 9 bases; unmatched bases: 13. Here the CDR3 reads CASSGLSGWGGEQFF. The CDR3 DNA reads as TGCGCCAGCAGCGGCCTTAGCGGGTGGGGAGGTGAGCAGTTCTTC.

V usage is TRBV10-2 and J usage is TRBJ1-5; D is perhaps TRBD1 (6 bases). This CDR3 has 16 amino acids. With 2 bases removed from V and 0 bases from J, the gap between germline ends came to 11 bases. Germline loops: CDR1 WSHSY, CDR2 SAAADI. CDR3 nucleotide sequence: TGCGCCAGCAGTGAGAGGGGGACGTATAGCAATCAGCCCCAGCATTTT. Protein sequence: CASSERGTYSNQPQHF.

The chain is built from TRBV7-9 and TRBJ2-1, with no clear D. Germline CDR1 SEHNR, CDR2 FQNEAQ (reference sequence). The CDR3 has 13 amino acids. V was trimmed by 1 base and J by 4 bases, leaving 5 bases between them. The CDR3 sequence is CASSLGSYNEQFF. CDR3 nucleotides: TGTGCCAGCAGCTTAGGTAGTTACAATGAGCAGTTCTTC.

V usage is TRBV7-2 and J usage is TRBJ2-7; 7 nucleotides agree with TRBD1. Germline loops: CDR1 SGHTA, CDR2 FQGNSA. This CDR3 has 15 residues. V was clipped by 5 bases and J by 3 bases; unmatched bases: 10. CDR3 in amino acids: CASSLGGRDNYEQYF. CDR3 bases: TGTGCCAGCAGCCTAGGGGGCAGAGACAACTACGAGCAGTACTTC.

The chain uses TRBV9 and TRBJ1-1, with D hard to call. The germline V gene encodes CDR1 SGDLS and CDR2 YYNGEE. V was pared by 1 base and J by 4 bases, with 11 bases between. This CDR3 is built from 14 residues. The CDR3 DNA sequence: TGTGCCAGCAGCGTAATGGAGCGGGTCACTGAAGCTTTCTTT. It codes for CASSVMERVTEAFF. The full variable domain, completed using reference TRBV9 and TRBJ1-1, is DSGVTQTPKHLITATGQRVTLRCSPRSGDLSVYWYQQSLDQGLQFLIQYYNGEERAKGNILERFSAQQFPDLHSELNLSSLELGDSALYFCASSVMERVTEAFFGQGTRLTVV.

This clone was observed a handful of times. The chain employs TRBV27 and TRBJ2-1; D gene unclear. Germline CDR1 is MNHEY and CDR2 is SMNVEV (reference sequence). The CDR3 sequence is 16 residues long. V lost 0 bases and J lost 4, with 13 bases in between. CDR3 in DNA: TGTGCCAGCAGTTTATCAGTTACTACGGTTTACAATGAGCAGTTCTTC. It is translated as CASSLSVTTVYNEQFF.

V usage is TRBV19 and J usage is TRBJ2-7; the match to TRBD2 covers 10 bases. CDR1 and CDR2 (germline): LNHDA, SQIVND (reference sequence). CDR3 length equals 14 residues. Trimming cost V 3 bases and J 4 bases; bases outside gene matches: 3. CDR3 coding DNA: TGTGCCAGTAGTATTGGACTAGCGGAGTACGAGCAGTACTTC. This translates into CASSIGLAEYEQYF. The full variable domain, with the rest looked up from reference TRBV19 and TRBJ2-7, is DGGITQSPKYLFRKEGQNVTLSCEQNLNHDAMYWYRQDPGQGLRLIYYSQIVNDFQKGDIAEGYSVSREKKESFPLTVTSAQKNPTAFYLCASSIGLAEYEQYFGPGTRLTVT.

The rearrangement uses TRBV6-6 and TRBJ1-5, with D possibly matching TRBD1 (6 bases). With 2 bases removed from V and 5 bases from J, the gap between germline ends came to 10 bases. Germline-derived CDR1 and CDR2 are MNHNY and SVGAGI (reference sequence). The CDR3 is made up of 14 amino acids. CDR3: CASSYGGADQPQHF. As DNA, the CDR3 is TGTGCCAGCAGTTACGGGGGGGCTGATCAGCCCCAGCATTTT.

The chain recombines TRBV7-8 with TRBJ2-3; D gene unclear. This CDR3 is built from 10 residues. Trimming removed 5 bases from V and 5 bases from J, with 2 bases in between. Germline V gene data show CDR1 as SGHVS and CDR2 as FQNEAQ. The CDR3 is CASSRDTQYF. The CDR3 DNA reads as TGTGCCAGCAGCCGAGATACGCAGTATTTT.

This clone occurred once. The sample holds other DNA sequences that translate to the same CDR3. The chain recombines TRBV9 with TRBJ2-3; D might be TRBD2 (7 bases). The CDR3 spans 15 residues. Trimming removed 0 bases at V and 1 base at J, with 9 bases between. CDR1 SGDLS and CDR2 YYNGEE come from the germline V gene. CDR3 bases: TGTGCCAGCAGCGTAGCCGGGGGGCGCACAGATACGCAGTATTTT. It specifies CASSVAGGRTDTQYF.

The V gene is TRBV6-5, the J gene TRBJ1-2; possibly TRBD1 for D (6 bases). From germline, CDR1 is MNHEY and CDR2 SVGAGI. V was pared by 0 bases and J by 8 bases, with 10 bases between. The CDR3 covers 13 residues. The CDR3 DNA sequence: TGTGCCAGCAGTTACTCAGGGGGGGAGGGCTACACCTTC. It encodes CASSYSGGEGYTF.

This clone appeared a single time. The chain has TRBV6-1 and TRBJ1-4; D might be TRBD1 (5 bases). The CDR3 covers 18 residues. V was shortened by 2 bases and J by 6 bases, with 22 bases between the two germline ends. Germline V gene lookup returns CDR1 MNHNS and CDR2 SASEGT. CDR3 amino acids: CASSERGDGWGGDEKLFF. For the CDR3, the DNA is TGTGCCAGCAGTGAAAGGGGCGACGGTTGGGGCGGGGATGAAAAACTGTTTTTT.

V is TRBV7-2 and J is TRBJ2-7; maybe TRBD2 (5 bases). Germline CDR1 and CDR2: SGHTA and FQGNSA. The CDR3 has 11 residues. Trimming left V 5 bases short and J 9 bases short, with 11 bases between. The CDR3 protein is CASSGGEGQYF. CDR3 nucleotide sequence: TGTGCCAGCAGCGGAGGCGAGGGGCAGTACTTC. The full variable domain, its missing parts supplied by reference TRBV7-2 and TRBJ2-7, is GAGVSQSPSNKVTEKGKDVELRCDPISGHTALYWYRQSLGQGLEFLIYFQGNSAPDKSGLPSDRFSAERTGGSVSTLTIQRTQQEDSAVYLCASSGGEGQYFGPGTRLTVT.

Note on this clone: The germline gene is not matched at one end of the junction; a read error may be the cause. The chain joins TRBV7-9 to TRBJ1-2; TRBD1 aligns across 9 bases. The CDR3 has 16 residues. Germline assignment: CDR1 SEHNR and CDR2 FQNEAQ (reference sequence). The chain's CDR3 is CSSSQEMTGGSNGYTF. The CDR3, as DNA: TGTTCCAGCAGCCAAGAGATGACAGGGGGAAGTAATGGCTACACCTTC.

CDR3 in amino acids: CASGAQGRTYGYTF. For the CDR3, the DNA is TGTGCCAGCGGGGCACAGGGGAGGACCTATGGCTACACCTTC. The gene calls are TRBV27 and TRBJ1-2; 7 bases are a match to TRBD1. Germline V gene sequence: CDR1 MNHEY, CDR2 SMNVEV (reference sequence). Losses at the gene ends were 8 bases for V and 4 bases for J; bases not matched to a gene: 10. The CDR3 is made up of 14 amino acids.

This clone has just a few counts. The rearrangement links TRBV6-4 to TRBJ2-5, with 9 bases matching TRBD1. V shed 4 bases and J 4 bases; nucleotides not matched to a gene: 4. The CDR3 is 14 residues long. The germline gives CDR1 MRHNA, CDR2 SNTAGT. CDR3 in DNA: TGTGCCAGCAGTGGGGACAGGGTGTCAGAGACCCAGTACTTC. It specifies CASSGDRVSETQYF.

This clone was seen only a few times. The V and J genes are TRBV6-6 and TRBJ1-1; weak D call: TRBD1 (5 bases). Looked up from germline, CDR1 is MNHNY and CDR2 is SVGAGI (reference sequence). V lost 5 bases, J lost 1 base, and 8 bases lay in between. The CDR3 sequence is 13 residues long. The CDR3 DNA reads as TGTGCCAGCAGTCCAACAGGGAACACTGAAGCTTTCTTT. Translation gives CASSPTGNTEAFF.

Here the CDR3 DNA reads TGTGCCAGCAGCTTATTGACCACAGGGAGTCGGAAAATCTATGGCTACACCTTC. Its translation is CASSLLTTGSRKIYGYTF. The chain uses TRBV7-9 and TRBJ1-2; a possible D gene is TRBD1 (6 bases). Trimming left V 2 bases short and J 4 bases short, with 23 bases between. CDR3 length: 18 amino acids. Looked up from germline, CDR1 is SEHNR and CDR2 is FQNEAQ (reference sequence).

This chain uses TRBV7-2 with TRBJ1-3, with TRBD1 matching 9 bases. Losses at the gene ends were 1 base for V and 4 bases for J; bases not matched to a gene: 2. Germline V gives CDR1 SGHTA, CDR2 FQGNSA. This CDR3 contains 15 residues. The CDR3, as DNA: TGTGCCAGCAGCTTAGGGACAGGGGTAGGAAACACCATATATTTT. It codes for CASSLGTGVGNTIYF. The full variable domain, in which reference TRBV7-2 and TRBJ1-3 provide the parts outside the CDR3, is GAGVSQSPSNKVTEKGKDVELRCDPISGHTALYWYRQSLGQGLEFLIYFQGNSAPDKSGLPSDRFSAERTGGSVSTLTIQRTQQEDSAVYLCASSLGTGVGNTIYFGEGSWLTVV.